This T cell receptor beta chain was captured in a study of blood T cells in healthy people across ages. Study as a whole: Template switching captured about one barcoded beta molecule per two T cells. Broader study findings: The CMV status of each donor remained undetermined, and this could have confounded shifts in expanded clonotypes. Estimated diversity that came from one million T cells was considered an underestimate.

The authors drew about 10 milliliters of peripheral blood from each donor. This clonotype was seen many times. The antigen is unknown. CDR3 length: 14 amino acids. Per germline, CDR1 DFQATT and CDR2 SNEGSKA (reference sequence). V was cut by 3 bases and J by 6 bases, with 15 bases left in between. Alongside a J-beta primer mix, a sample-barcoded 5' primer served in a second PCR lasting roughly 6 to 12 cycles. TCRdb used MiXCR to reprocess the 5' RACE reads, holding one entry per CDR3 protein. This table holds 650,000 to 1,000,000 distinct CDR3 sequences, roughly 34% found once. This chain joins TRBV20-1 and TRBJ2-1; maybe TRBD2 (5 bases). The sequencing input was blood. The sequence was collected from a young man in good health. In nucleotides, the CDR3 is TGCAGTGCTAGTTCTAGCCGGCCTTCCAATGAGCAGTTCTTC. Translation gives CSASSSRPSNEQFF.